This T cell receptor (beta chain) was captured by sequencing in a study of regulatory T cells in long-lasting Graves disease. Turning to the study itself: Disease was considered persistent Graves' disease after over 5 years of antithyroid drugs (with positive TSH receptor antibodies). Study-wide results and limits: Favored usage of TRBV28, TRBJ1-2 and TRBJ2-5 was recorded in persistent disease.

The germline V and J ends were trimmed by 4 bases and 1 base, with 14 bases remaining between them. The CDR3 contains 16 residues. Arm-PCR of CDR3 regions and iRepertoire HTBI primers were the basis on which TCR beta libraries were built. TCRdb analysed the multiplex PCR reads with MiXCR anew, one entry per CDR3 protein. The sample has 350,000 to 500,000 distinct CDR3 sequences, roughly a fifth seen once. To note about this clonotype: As yet, its antigen is unknown.

Sample time point: persistent/refractory GD, antithyroid drugs over 5 years with positive TRAb. Preparation of the TCR library used RNA extracted from PBMCs. The TCR sequence derives from a female donor with Graves disease. J is TRBJ2-1 and V is TRBV12-3 or TRBV12-4; D is possibly TRBD2 (6 bases). The specimen comprised peripheral blood mononuclear cells (PBMCs), sampled when the disease was refractory, from a patient treated with antithyroid drugs. The CDR3 here is CASSSAGGRSYNEQFF. The CDR3 DNA follows: TGTGCCAGCAGTTCTGCCGGGGGAAGATCCTACAATGAGCAGTTCTTC.